This T cell receptor (beta chain) came from a study of T cell repertoires in cytomegalovirus infection. Turning to the study itself: Selected CMV epitopes included recently identified HLA-C-restricted ones as well as well-studied HLA-B-restricted ones.

TCRdb passed the reads through MiXCR, listing each CDR3 protein once. This sample yields about 920,000 distinct CDR3 sequences, of which approximately 30% are seen a single time; roughly 13% belongs to the top ten. This CDR3 comprises 14 residues. V lost 5 bases, J lost 3 bases, and 11 bases lay in between. Germline CDR1 and CDR2: LNHNV and YYDKDF (reference sequence). This clonotype was picked up one time. The target antigen is unknown. Study results and limitations: In two of eight donors, the top clonotype was HLA-C-restricted CMV-specific.

The source of this sequence is a human donor in good health (CMV status not recorded). Some clones in this sample may be carry-over from other donors' samples. The source was cultured CD8+ T cells from PBMCs, collected from culture after CMV antigen stimulation. This sequence joins TRBV15 and TRBJ1-5; D possibly corresponds to TRBD1 (5 bases). In DNA form, the CDR3 reads TGTGCCACCAGCCTCGACAGCTCCAATCAGCCCCAGCATTTT. This encodes CATSLDSSNQPQHF.